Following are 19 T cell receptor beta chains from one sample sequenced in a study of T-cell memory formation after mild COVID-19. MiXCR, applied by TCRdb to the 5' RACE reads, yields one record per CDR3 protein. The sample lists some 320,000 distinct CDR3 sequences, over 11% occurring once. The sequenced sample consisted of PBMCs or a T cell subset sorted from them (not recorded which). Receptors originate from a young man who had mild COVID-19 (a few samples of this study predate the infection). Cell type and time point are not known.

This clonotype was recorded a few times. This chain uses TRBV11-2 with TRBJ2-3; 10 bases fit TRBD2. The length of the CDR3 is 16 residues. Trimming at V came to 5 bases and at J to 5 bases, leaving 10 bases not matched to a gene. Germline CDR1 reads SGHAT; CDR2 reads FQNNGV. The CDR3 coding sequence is TGTGCCAGCAGCCCCCTAGCGGGGGCCGAGGGAGATACGCAGTATTTT. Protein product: CASSPLAGAEGDTQYF.

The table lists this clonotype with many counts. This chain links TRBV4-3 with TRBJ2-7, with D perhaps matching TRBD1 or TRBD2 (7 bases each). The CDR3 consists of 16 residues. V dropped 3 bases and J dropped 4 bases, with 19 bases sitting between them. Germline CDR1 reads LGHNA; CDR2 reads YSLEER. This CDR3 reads CASSQTDREGFYEQYF. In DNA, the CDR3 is TGCGCCAGCAGCCAGACAGACAGGGAGGGATTTTACGAGCAGTACTTC.

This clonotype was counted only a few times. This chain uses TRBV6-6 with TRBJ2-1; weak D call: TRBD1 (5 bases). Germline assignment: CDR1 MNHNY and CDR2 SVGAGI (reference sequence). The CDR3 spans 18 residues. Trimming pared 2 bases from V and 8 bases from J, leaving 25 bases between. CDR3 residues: CASSYLPEYLRQSDEQFF. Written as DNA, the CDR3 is TGTGCCAGCAGTTACCTACCCGAATACTTACGACAGTCTGATGAGCAGTTCTTC.

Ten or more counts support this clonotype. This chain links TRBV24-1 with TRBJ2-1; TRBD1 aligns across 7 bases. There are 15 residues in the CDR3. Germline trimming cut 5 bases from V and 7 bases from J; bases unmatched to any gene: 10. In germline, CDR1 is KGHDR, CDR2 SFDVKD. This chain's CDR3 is CATSGPTGLGNEQFF. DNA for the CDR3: TGTGCCACCAGTGGTCCGACAGGGTTGGGGAATGAGCAGTTCTTC.

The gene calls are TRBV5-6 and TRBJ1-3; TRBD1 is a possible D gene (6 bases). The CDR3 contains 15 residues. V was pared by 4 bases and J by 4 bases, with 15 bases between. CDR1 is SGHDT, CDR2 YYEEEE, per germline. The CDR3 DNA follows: TGTGCCAGCAGCAGACCGGGACATTTAGGAAACACCATATATTTT. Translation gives CASSRPGHLGNTIYF.

CDR3 region: CASSESVTGAEQFF. In DNA, the CDR3 is TGCGCCAGCAGTGAGTCGGTGACAGGGGCCGAGCAGTTCTTC. The chain has TRBV10-2 and TRBJ2-1, with 8 bases identical to TRBD1. The CDR3 has 14 residues. In germline, CDR1 is WSHSY, CDR2 SAAADI. V trimming: 0 bases; J trimming: 10 bases; junction bases outside the gene matches: 5.

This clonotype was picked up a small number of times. CDR3 nucleotide sequence: TGCGCCAGCAGCCAAAGGTTAGAAGTCCACGAGCAGTACTTC. Amino acids: CASSQRLEVHEQYF. The chain has TRBV4-1 and TRBJ2-7, with D hard to call. This CDR3 has 14 residues. V gave up 2 bases and J gave up 5 bases, with 13 bases separating them. From germline, CDR1 is MGHRA and CDR2 YSYEKL.

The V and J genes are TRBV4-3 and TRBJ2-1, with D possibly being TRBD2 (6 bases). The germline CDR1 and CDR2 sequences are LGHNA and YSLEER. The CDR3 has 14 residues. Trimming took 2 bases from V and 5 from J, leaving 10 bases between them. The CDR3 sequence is CASSQLWGDNEQFF. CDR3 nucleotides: TGCGCCAGCAGCCAACTGTGGGGGGACAATGAGCAGTTCTTC.

DNA for the CDR3: TGCGCCAGCAGTAATAGGGAAAAACTGTTTTTT. It yields the protein CASSNREKLFF. This chain uses TRBV4-3 with TRBJ1-4, with D uncertain. The CDR3 runs to 11 residues. The V end was cut by 6 bases, the J end by 8 bases, with 7 bases between. Per the germline V gene, CDR1 is LGHNA and CDR2 is YSLEER.

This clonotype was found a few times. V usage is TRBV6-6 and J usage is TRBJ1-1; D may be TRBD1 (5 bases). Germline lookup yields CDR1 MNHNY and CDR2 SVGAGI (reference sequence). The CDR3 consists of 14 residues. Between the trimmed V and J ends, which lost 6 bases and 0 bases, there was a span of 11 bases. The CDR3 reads CASRYPTVNTEAFF. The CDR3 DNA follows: TGTGCCAGCAGATATCCGACAGTGAACACTGAAGCTTTCTTT.

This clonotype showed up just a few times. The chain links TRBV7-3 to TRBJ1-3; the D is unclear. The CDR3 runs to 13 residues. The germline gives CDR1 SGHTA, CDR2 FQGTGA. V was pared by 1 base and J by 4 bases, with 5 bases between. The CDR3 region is CASSLMPGNTIYF. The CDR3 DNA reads TGTGCCAGCAGCTTAATGCCGGGAAACACCATATATTTT.

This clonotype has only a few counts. The CDR3 DNA sequence: TGTGCCAGCAGCTTAGTCGCGAGCGGGGGGGCCTCTGGTACGCAGTATTTT. Translating it yields CASSLVASGGASGTQYF. The rearrangement joins TRBV7-2 to TRBJ2-3, with TRBD2 identical over 10 bases. In germline, CDR1 is SGHTA, CDR2 FQGNSA. With 1 base clipped from V and 8 bases from J, the junction kept 12 bases outside the gene matches. The CDR3 is 17 residues long.

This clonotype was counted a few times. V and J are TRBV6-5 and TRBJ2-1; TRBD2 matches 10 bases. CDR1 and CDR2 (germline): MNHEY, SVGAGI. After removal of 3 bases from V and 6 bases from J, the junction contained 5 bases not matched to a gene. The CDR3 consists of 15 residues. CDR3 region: CASSYGLAGVNEQFF. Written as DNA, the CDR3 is TGTGCCAGCAGTTATGGGCTAGCGGGGGTCAATGAGCAGTTCTTC.

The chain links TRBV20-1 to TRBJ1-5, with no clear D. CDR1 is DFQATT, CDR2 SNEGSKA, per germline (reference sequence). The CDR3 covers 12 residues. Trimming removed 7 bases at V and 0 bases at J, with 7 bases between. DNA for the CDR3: TGCAGTGGCCAGGATAGCAATCAGCCCCAGCATTTT. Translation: CSGQDSNQPQHF.

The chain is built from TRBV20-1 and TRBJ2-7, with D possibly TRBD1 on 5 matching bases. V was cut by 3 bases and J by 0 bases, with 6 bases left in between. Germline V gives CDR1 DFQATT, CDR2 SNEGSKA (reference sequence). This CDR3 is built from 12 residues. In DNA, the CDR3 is TGCAGTGCTAGTCAGGGCTCCTACGAGCAGTACTTC. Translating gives CSASQGSYEQYF.

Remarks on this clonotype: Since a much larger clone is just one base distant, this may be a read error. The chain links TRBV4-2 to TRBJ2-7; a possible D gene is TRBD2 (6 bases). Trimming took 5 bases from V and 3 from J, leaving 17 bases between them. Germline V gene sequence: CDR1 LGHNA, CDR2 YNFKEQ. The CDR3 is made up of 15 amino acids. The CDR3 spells CASSKARESIYEQYF. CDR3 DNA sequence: TGTGCCAGCAGCAAAGCTCGGGAGAGCATCTACGAGCAGTACTTC.

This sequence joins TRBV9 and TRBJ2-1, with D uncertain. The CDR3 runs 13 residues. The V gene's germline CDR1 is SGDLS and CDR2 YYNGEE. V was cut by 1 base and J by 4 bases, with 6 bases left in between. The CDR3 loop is CASSVSQYNEQFF. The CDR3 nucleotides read TGTGCCAGCAGCGTAAGCCAGTACAATGAGCAGTTCTTC.

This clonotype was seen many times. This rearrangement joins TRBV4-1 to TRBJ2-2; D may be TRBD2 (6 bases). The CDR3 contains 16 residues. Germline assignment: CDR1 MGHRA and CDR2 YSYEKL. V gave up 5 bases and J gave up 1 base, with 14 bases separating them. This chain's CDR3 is CASSGIAAGNTGELFF. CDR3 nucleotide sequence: TGCGCCAGCAGCGGAATAGCGGCAGGGAACACCGGGGAGCTGTTTTTT.

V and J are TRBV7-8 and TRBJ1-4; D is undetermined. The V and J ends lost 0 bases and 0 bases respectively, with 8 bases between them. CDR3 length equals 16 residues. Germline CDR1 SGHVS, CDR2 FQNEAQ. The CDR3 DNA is TGTGCCAGCAGCTTAGCTGCTGGGGCAACTAATGAAAAACTGTTTTTT. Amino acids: CASSLAAGATNEKLFF. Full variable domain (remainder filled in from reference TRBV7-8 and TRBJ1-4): GAGVSQSPRYKVAKRGQDVALRCDPISGHVSLFWYQQALGQGPEFLTYFQNEAQLDKSGLPSDRFFAERPEGSVSTLKIQRTQQEDSAVYLCASSLAAGATNEKLFFGSGTQLSVL.